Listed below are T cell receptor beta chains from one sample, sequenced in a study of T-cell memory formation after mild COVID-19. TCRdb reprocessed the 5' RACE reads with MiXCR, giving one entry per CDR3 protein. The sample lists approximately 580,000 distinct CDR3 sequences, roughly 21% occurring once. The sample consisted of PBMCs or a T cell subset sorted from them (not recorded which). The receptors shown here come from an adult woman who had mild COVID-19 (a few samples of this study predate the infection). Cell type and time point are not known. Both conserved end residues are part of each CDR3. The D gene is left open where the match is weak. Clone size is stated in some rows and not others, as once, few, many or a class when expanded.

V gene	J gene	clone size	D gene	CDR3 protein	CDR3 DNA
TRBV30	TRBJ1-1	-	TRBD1	CAWREKTGRATEAFF	TGTGCCTGGAGAGAGAAGACAGGGAGGGCGACTGAAGCTTTCTTT
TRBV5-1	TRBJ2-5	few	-	CASSPFGQETQYF	TGCGCCAGCAGCCCCTTCGGGCAAGAGACCCAGTACTTC
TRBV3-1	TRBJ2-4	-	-	CASSQEGRAGVRAKNIQYF	TGTGCCAGCAGCCAGGAGGGGAGGGCAGGGGTAAGAGCCAAAAACATTCAGTACTTC
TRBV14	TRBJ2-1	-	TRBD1	CASSHLTGGADNEQFF	TGTGCCAGCAGCCACTTGACAGGGGGCGCCGACAATGAGCAGTTCTTC
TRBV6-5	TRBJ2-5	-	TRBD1	CASSPQGAFQETQYF	TGTGCCAGCAGTCCCCAGGGGGCTTTCCAAGAGACCCAGTACTTC
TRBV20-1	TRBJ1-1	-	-	CSVEGGRGGVTEAFF	TGCAGTGTCGAGGGTGGTCGAGGCGGCGTCACTGAAGCTTTCTTT
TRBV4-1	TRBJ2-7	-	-	CASSPANTYEQYF	TGCGCCAGCAGCCCCGCAAATACCTACGAGCAGTACTTC
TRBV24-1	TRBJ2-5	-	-	CATSDLEGGETQYF	TGTGCCACCAGTGATTTGGAGGGGGGTGAGACCCAGTACTTC
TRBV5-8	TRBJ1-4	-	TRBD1	CASSFDPGQGKKLFF	TGTGCCAGCAGCTTTGATCCGGGACAGGGGAAAAAACTGTTTTTT
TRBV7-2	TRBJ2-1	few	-	CASSPQGGREVFF	TGTGCCAGCAGCCCCCAGGGGGGGCGGGAGGTTTTCTTC